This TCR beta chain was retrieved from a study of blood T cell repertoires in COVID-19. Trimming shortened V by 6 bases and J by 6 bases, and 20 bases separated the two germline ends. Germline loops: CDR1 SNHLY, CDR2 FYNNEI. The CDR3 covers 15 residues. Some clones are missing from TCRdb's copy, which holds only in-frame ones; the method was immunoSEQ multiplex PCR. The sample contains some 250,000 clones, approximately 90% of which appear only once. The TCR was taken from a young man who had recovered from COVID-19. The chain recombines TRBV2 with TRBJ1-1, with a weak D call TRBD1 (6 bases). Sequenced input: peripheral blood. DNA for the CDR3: TGTGCCAGCAGGATTCGACAGGAGGTTATCTCTGAAGCTTTCTTT. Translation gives CASRIRQEVISEAFF.